A single sample gave rise to the 4 T cell receptor beta chains below, sequenced in a study of blood T cell repertoires in COVID-19. Here immunoSEQ multiplex PCR was the method, and the copy in TCRdb shows in-frame clones only, minus some. The sample lists about 210,000 clones; roughly 86% were seen once. The sequencing input was peripheral blood. Every receptor here comes from a middle-aged woman with acute or convalescent COVID-19.

The chain links TRBV21-1 to TRBJ1-2. TRBV21-1 has pseudogene status. This CDR3 has 12 residues. CDR3 sequence: CASSNGFYGYTF. The CDR3 DNA sequence: TGTGCCAGCAGCAACGGGTTCTATGGCTACACCTTC.

V gene TRBV5-1 combines with J gene TRBJ1-1; 9 positions match TRBD1. Germline assignment: CDR1 SGHRS and CDR2 YFSETQ. CDR3 length: 16 amino acids. V gave up 4 bases and J gave up 4 bases; unmatched junction bases: 11. The CDR3: CASSTTGGRGGTEAFF. In DNA form, the CDR3 reads TGCGCCAGCAGCACAACAGGGGGCCGGGGTGGCACTGAAGCTTTCTTT.

The chain links TRBV4-1 to TRBJ2-5; 9 bases fit TRBD1. Germline CDR1 is MGHRA and CDR2 is YSYEKL. CDR3 size: 15 residues. The J segment lost 3 bases and the V segment lost 0 bases, leaving 2 bases of the junction unmatched. Here the CDR3 DNA reads TGCGCCAGCAGCCAAGATGGGGACAGGGAAGAGACCCAGTACTTC. This encodes CASSQDGDREETQYF.

The chain uses TRBV6-1 and TRBJ2-6; D perhaps matches TRBD1 (5 bases). V gave up 4 bases and J gave up 2 bases, with 12 bases separating them. This CDR3 has 16 residues. Germline V CDR1 and CDR2: MNHNS, SASEGT. CDR3 coding DNA: TGTGCCAGCAGTGGGTCCAGGGCCGCTGGGGCCAACGTCCTGACTTTC. It encodes CASSGSRAAGANVLTF.